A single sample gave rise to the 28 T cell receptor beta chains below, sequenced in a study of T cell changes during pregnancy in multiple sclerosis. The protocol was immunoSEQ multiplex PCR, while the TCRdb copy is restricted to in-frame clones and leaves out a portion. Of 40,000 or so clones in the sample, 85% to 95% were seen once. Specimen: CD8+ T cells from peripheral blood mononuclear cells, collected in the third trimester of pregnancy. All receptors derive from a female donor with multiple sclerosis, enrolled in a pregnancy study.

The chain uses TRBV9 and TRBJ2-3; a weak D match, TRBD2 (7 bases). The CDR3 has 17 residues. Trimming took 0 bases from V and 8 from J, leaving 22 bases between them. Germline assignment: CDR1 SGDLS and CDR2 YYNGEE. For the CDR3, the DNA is TGTGCCAGCAGCGTAGAGGGGAGGGGGGCCCAAAGGGGTACGCAGTATTTT. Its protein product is CASSVEGRGAQRGTQYF.

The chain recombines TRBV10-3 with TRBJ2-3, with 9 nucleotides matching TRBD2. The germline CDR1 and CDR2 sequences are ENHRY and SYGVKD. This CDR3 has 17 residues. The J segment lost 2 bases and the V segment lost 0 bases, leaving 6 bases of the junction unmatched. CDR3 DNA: TGTGCCATCAGTGAGTCGAGGGCTAGCGGGGACACAGATACGCAGTATTTT. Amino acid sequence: CAISESRASGDTDTQYF.

In DNA form, the CDR3 reads TGTGCCAGCAGCTTTGGACTAGGTAACACTGAAGCTTTCTTT. As protein: CASSFGLGNTEAFF. The chain recombines TRBV5-6 with TRBJ1-1, with no clear D. Germline-derived CDR1 and CDR2 are SGHDT and YYEEEE. V was clipped by 2 bases and J by 2 bases, with 10 bases between them. This CDR3 spans 14 amino acids.

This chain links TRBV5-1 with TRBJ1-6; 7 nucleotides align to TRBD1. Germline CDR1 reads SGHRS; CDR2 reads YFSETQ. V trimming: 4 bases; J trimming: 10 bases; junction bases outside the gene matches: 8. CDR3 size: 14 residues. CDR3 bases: TGCGCCAGCAGCCCGACAGGGAGCACCTCACCCCTCCACTTT. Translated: CASSPTGSTSPLHF.

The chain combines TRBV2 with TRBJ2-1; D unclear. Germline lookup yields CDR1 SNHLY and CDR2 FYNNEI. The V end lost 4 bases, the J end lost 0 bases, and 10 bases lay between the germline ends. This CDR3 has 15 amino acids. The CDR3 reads CASSGSLYSYNEQFF. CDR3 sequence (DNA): TGTGCCAGCAGTGGTAGTCTTTACTCCTACAATGAGCAGTTCTTC. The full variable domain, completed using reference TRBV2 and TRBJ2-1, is EPEVTQTPSHQVTQMGQEVILRCVPISNHLYFYWYRQILGQKVEFLVSFYNNEISEKSEIFDDQFSVERPDGSNFTLKIRSTKLEDSAMYFCASSGSLYSYNEQFFGPGTRLTVL.

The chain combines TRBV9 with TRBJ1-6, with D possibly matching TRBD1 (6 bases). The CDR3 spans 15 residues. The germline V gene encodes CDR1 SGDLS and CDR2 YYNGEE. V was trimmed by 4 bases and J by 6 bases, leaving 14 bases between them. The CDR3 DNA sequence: TGTGCCAGCAGCCCCGGGGACACCGTTAATTCACCCCTCCACTTT. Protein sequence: CASSPGDTVNSPLHF.

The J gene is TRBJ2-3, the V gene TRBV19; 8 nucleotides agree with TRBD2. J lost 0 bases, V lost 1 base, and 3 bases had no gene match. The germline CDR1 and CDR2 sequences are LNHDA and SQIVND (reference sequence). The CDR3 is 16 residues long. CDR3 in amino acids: CASSIVGGGSTDTQYF. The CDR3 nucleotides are TGTGCCAGTAGTATAGTAGGCGGGGGGAGCACAGATACGCAGTATTTT.

The CDR3 loop is CASSSGTGGYEQYF. The DNA for the CDR3 is TGTGCCAGCAGTTCCGGGACAGGGGGCTACGAGCAGTACTTC. The J gene is TRBJ2-7, the V gene TRBV6-5; 11 nucleotides line up with TRBD1. Germline lookup yields CDR1 MNHEY and CDR2 SVGAGI. V lost 4 bases, J lost 3 bases, and 2 bases stayed unmatched. The CDR3 runs 14 residues.

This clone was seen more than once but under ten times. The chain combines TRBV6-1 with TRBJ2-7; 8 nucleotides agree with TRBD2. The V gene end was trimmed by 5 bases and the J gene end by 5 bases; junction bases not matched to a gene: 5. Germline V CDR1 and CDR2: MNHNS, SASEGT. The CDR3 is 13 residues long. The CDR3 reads CASSTDGGDEQYF. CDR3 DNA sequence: TGTGCCAGCAGTACGGACGGGGGGGACGAGCAGTACTTC.

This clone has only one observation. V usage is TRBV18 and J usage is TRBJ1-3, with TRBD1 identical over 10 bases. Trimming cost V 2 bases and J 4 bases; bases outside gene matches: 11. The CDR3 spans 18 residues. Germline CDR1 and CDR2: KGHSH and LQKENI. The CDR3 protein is CASSPNRGQGGPGNTIYF. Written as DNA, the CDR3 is TGTGCCAGCTCACCAAATCGAGGACAGGGGGGTCCCGGAAACACCATATATTTT.

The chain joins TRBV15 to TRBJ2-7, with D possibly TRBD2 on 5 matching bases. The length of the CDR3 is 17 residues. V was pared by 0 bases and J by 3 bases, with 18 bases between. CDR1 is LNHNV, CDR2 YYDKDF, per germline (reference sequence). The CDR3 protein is CATSREGMGLGLYEQYF. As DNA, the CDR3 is TGTGCCACCAGCAGAGAAGGGATGGGGTTAGGACTCTACGAGCAGTACTTC.

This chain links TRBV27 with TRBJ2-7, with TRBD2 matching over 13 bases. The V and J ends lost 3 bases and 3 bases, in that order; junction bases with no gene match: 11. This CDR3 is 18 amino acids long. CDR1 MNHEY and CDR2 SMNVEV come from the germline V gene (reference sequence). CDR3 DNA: TGTGCCAGCAGTTTGGGACTAGCGGGACCTTCAAGACTCTACGAGCAGTACTTC. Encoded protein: CASSLGLAGPSRLYEQYF.

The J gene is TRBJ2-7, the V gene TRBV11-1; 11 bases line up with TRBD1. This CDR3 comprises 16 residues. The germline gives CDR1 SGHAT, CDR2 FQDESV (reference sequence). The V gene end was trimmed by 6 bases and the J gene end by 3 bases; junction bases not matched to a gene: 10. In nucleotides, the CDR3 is TGTGCCAGCAGTGCTCTTGGGACAGGGGGTTTCTACGAGCAGTACTTC. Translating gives CASSALGTGGFYEQYF.

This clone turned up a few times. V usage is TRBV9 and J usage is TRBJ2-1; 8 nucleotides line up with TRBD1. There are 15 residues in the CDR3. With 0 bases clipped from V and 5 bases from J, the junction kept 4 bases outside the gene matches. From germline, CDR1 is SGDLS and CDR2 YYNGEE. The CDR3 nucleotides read TGTGCCAGCAGCGTAGGCGGACAGGGCCACAATGAGCAGTTCTTC. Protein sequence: CASSVGGQGHNEQFF.

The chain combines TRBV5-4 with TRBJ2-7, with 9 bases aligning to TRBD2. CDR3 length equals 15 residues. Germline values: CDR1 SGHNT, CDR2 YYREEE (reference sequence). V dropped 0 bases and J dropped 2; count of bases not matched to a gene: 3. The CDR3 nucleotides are TGTGCCAGCAGCTTGGGGCTAGCGGGGACCTACGAGCAGTACTTC. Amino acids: CASSLGLAGTYEQYF.

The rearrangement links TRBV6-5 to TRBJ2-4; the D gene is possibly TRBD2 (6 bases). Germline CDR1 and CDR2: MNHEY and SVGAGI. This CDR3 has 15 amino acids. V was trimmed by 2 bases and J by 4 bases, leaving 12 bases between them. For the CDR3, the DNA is TGTGCCAGCAGTTACAGGGCGGGGCAGAAAAACATTCAGTACTTC. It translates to CASSYRAGQKNIQYF.

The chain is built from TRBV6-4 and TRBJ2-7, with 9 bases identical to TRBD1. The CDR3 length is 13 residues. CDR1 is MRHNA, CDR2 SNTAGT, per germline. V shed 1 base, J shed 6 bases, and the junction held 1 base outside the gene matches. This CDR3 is CASSDWGQGEQYF. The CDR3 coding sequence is TGTGCCAGCAGTGACTGGGGACAGGGCGAGCAGTACTTC.

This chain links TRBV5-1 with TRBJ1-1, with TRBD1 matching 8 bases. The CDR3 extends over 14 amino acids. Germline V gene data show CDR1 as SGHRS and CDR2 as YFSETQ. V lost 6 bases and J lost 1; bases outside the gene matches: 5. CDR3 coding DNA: TGCGCCAGCACCCAAGGGACAGGGAACACTGAAGCTTTCTTT. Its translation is CASTQGTGNTEAFF.

The CDR3 DNA follows: TGTGCCAGCAGACAAGGGGGAGTGGACACTGAAGCTTTCTTT. It encodes CASRQGGVDTEAFF. J is TRBJ1-1 and V is TRBV6-6; a possible D gene is TRBD1 (6 bases). Germline CDR1 MNHNY, CDR2 SVGAGI (reference sequence). The CDR3 runs 14 residues. V shed 6 bases and J shed 3 bases, with 14 bases lying between them.

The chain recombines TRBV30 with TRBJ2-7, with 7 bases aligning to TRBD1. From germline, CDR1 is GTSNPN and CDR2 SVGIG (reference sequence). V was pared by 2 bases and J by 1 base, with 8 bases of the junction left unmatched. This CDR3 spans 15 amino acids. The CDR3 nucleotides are TGTGCCTGGAGTCTGCCCGGGACAGCTTCCTACGAGCAGTACTTC. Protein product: CAWSLPGTASYEQYF.

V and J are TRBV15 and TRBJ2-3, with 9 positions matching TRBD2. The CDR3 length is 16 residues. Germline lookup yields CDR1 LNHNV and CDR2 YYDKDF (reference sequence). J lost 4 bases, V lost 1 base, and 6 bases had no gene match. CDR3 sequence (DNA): TGTGCCACCAGCAGAGGTGATATAGCGGGGGCAGATACGCAGTATTTT. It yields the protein CATSRGDIAGADTQYF. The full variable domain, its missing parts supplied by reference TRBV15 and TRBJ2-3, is DAMVIQNPRYQVTQFGKPVTLSCSQTLNHNVMYWYQQKSSQAPKLLFHYYDKDFNNEADTPDNFQSRRPNTSFCFLDIRSPGLGDTAMYLCATSRGDIAGADTQYFGPGTRLTVL.

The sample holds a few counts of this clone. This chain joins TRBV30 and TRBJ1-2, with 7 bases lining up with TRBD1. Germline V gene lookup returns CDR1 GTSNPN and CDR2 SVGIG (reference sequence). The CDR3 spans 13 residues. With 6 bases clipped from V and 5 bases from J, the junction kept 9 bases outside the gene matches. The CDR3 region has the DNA TGTGCCTGTTTAACAGGGGCCGTATATGGCTACACCTTC. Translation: CACLTGAVYGYTF.

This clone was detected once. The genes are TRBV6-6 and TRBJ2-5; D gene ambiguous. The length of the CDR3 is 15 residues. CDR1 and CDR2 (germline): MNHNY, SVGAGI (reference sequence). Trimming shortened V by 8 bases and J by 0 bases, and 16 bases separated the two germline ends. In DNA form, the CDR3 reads TGTGCCAGCTGCTGCCCCCCGAGTAACCAAGAGACCCAGTACTTC. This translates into CASCCPPSNQETQYF.

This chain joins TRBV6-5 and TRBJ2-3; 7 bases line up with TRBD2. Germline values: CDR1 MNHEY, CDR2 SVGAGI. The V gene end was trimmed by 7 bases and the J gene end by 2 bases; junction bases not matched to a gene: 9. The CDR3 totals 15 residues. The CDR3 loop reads CASTPSGANTDTQYF. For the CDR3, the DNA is TGTGCCAGCACCCCGAGCGGGGCTAACACAGATACGCAGTATTTT.

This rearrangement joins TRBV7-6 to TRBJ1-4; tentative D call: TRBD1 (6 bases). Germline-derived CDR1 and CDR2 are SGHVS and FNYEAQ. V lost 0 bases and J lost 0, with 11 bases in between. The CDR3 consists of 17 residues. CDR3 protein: CASSLAYSGATNEKLFF. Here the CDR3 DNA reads TGTGCCAGCAGCTTAGCGTATTCAGGGGCAACTAATGAAAAACTGTTTTTT.

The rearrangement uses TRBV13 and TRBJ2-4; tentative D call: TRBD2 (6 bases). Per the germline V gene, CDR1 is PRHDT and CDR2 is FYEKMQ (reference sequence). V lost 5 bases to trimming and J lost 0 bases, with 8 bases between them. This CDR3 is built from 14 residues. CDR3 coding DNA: TGTGCCAGCAGCGACGGGGGAGCCAAAAACATTCAGTACTTC. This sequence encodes CASSDGGAKNIQYF.

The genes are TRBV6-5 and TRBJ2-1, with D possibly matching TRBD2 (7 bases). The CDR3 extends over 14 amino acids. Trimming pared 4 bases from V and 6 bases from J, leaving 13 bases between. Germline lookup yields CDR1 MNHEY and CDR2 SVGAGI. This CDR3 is CASSWGGQGNEQFF. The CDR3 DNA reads TGTGCCAGCAGTTGGGGGGGCCAGGGCAATGAGCAGTTCTTC.

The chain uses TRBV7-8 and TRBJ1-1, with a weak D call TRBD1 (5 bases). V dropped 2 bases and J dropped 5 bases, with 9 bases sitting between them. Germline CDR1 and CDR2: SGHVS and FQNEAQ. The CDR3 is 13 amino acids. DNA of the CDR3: TGTGCCAGCAGCTTATCTGGGGCGACTGAAGCTTTCTTT. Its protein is CASSLSGATEAFF. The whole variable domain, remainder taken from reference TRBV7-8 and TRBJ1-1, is GAGVSQSPRYKVAKRGQDVALRCDPISGHVSLFWYQQALGQGPEFLTYFQNEAQLDKSGLPSDRFFAERPEGSVSTLKIQRTQQEDSAVYLCASSLSGATEAFFGQGTRLTVV.